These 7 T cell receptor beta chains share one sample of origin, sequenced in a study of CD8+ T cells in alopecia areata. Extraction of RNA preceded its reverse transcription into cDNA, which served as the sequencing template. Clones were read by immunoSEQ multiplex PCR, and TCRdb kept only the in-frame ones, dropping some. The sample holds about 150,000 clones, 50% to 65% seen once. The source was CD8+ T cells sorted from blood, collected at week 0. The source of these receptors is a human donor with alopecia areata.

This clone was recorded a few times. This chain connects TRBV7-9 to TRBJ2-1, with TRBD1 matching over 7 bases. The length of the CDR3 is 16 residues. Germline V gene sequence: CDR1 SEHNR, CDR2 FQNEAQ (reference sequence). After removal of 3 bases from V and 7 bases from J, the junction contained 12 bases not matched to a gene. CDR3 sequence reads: CASSFLRGGARNEQFF. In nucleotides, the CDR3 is TGTGCCAGCAGCTTCTTACGAGGGGGCGCCAGGAATGAGCAGTTCTTC. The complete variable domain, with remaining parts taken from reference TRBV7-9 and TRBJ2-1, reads DTGVSQNPRHKITKRGQNVTFRCDPISEHNRLYWYRQTLGQGPEFLTYFQNEAQLEKSRLLSDRFSAERPKGSFSTLEIQRTEQGDSAMYLCASSFLRGGARNEQFFGPGTRLTVL.

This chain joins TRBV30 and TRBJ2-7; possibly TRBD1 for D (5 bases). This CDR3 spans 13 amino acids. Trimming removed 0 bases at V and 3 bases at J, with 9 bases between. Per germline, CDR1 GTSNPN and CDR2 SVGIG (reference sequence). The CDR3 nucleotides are TGTGCCTGGAGTGTAGGACAATACTACGAGCAGTACTTC. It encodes CAWSVGQYYEQYF.

CDR3 loop: CASSLELTDTQYF. CDR3 bases: TGTGCCAGCAGCTTAGAACTTACAGATACGCAGTATTTT. J is TRBJ2-3 and V is TRBV7-9, with unresolved D. Trimming shortened V by 1 base and J by 3 bases, and 5 bases separated the two germline ends. Germline V gives CDR1 SEHNR, CDR2 FQNEAQ (reference sequence). This CDR3 has 13 residues.

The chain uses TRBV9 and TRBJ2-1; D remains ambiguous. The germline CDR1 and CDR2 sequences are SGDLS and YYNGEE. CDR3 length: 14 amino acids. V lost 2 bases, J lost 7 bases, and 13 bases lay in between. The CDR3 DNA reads TGTGCCAGCAGCGTTCTGAGCGTGGGGAATGAGCAGTTCTTC. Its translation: CASSVLSVGNEQFF.

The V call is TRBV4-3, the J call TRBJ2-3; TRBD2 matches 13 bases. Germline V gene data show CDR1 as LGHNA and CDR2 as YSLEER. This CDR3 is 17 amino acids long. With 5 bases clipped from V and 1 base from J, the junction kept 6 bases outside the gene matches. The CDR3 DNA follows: TGCGCCAGCAGCGCCCGGACTAGCGGGGGAGGCACAGATACGCAGTATTTT. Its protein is CASSARTSGGGTDTQYF.

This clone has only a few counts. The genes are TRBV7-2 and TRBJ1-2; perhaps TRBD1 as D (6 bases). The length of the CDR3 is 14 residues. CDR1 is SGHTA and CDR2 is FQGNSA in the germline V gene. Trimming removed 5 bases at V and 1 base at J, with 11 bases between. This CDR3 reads CASSPRDNNYGYTF. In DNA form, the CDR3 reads TGTGCCAGCAGCCCCCGGGACAATAACTATGGCTACACCTTC.

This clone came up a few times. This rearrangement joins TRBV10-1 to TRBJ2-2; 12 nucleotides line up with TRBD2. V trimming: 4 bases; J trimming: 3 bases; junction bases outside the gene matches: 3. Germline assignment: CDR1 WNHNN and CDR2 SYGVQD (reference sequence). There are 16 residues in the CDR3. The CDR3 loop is CASSGLAGADTGELFF. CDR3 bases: TGCGCCAGCAGTGGACTAGCGGGGGCCGACACCGGGGAGCTGTTTTTT.